This T cell receptor beta chain derives from a study of T cell responses to AZD1222 COVID-19 vaccine. This clone has just one count. Antigen unknown. The table came from immunoSEQ multiplex PCR; TCRdb's copy has only in-frame clones and leaves some out. The data contain roughly 120,000 clones, 80% to 90% of them singletons. Study-level points and caveats: The number of AZD1222 recipients seropositive at baseline was only five to seven. After the peak T cell response, and only then, were repertoires sampled.

The sequence was collected from an adult in good health. The sample consisted of peripheral blood, taken on day 0 of AZD1222 vaccination.

The CDR3 sequence: CASSYGHTGGEQYF. The CDR3 DNA follows: TGTGCCAGCAGTTACGGTCACACCGGGGGCGAGCAGTACTTC. This chain joins TRBV6-6 and TRBJ2-7; perhaps TRBD2 as D (6 bases). CDR1 MNHNY and CDR2 SVGAGI come from the germline V gene (reference sequence). V was shortened by 2 bases and J by 6 bases, with 14 bases between the two germline ends. The CDR3 has 14 amino acids.